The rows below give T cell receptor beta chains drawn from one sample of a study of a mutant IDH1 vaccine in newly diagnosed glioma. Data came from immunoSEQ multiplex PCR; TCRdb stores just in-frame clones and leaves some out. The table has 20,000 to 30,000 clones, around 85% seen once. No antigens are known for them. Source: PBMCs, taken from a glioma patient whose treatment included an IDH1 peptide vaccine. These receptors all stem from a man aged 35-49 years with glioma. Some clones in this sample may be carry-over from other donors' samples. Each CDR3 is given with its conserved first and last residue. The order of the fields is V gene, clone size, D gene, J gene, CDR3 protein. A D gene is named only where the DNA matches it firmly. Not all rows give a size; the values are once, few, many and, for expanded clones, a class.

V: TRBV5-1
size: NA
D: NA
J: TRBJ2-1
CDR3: CASSYPEGVGEQFF

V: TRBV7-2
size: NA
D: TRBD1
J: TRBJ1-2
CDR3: CASSFQGTVGYGYTF

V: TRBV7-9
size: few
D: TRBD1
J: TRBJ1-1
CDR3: CASSPWDRNTEAFF

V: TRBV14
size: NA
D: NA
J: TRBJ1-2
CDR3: CASSQLAKNSGYTF

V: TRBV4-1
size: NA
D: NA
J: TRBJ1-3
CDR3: CASSQEGVFGNTIYF

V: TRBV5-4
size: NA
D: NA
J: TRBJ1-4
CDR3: CASSSDIGRPNEKLFF

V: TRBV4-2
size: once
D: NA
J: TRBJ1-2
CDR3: CASSRDFSHYGYTF

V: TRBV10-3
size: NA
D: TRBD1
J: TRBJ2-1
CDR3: CAIRAGQGANNEQFF

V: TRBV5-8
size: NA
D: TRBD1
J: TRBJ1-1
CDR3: CASSPVPGQGYTEAFF

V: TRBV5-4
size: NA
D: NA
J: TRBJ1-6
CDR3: CASSLGPGTDSPLHF

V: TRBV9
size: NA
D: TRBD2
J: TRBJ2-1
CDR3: CASSVGTSENEQFF

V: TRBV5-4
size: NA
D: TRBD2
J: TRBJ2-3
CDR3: CASSPRGLIDTDTQYF

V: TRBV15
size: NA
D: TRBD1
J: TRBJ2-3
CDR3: CATSRDPGTGTDTQYF

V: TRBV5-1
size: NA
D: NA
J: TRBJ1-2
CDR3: CASAGMEAYGYTF

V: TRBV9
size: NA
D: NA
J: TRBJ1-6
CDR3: CASSVEPGQLSPLHF

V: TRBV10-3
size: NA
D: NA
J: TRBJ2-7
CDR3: CATGGGREQYF

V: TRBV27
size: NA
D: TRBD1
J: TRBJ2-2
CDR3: CASSLYRGPGGELFF

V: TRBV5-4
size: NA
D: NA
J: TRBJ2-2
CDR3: CASSPEARGQNTGELFF

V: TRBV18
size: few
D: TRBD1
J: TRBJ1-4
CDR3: CASSPGQGNEKLFF

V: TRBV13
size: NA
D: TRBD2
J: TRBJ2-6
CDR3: CASSSAGTGANVLTF

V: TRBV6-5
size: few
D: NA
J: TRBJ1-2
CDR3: CASTITSGRLDGYTF

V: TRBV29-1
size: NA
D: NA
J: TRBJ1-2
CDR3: CSVSSGGNYGYTF

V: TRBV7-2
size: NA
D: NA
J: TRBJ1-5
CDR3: CASSRWGHQPQHF

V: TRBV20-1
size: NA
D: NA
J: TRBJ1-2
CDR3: CSAQHESYTF

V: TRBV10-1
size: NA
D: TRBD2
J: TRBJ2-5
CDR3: CASSRSGEETQYF

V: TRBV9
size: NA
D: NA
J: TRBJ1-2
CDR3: CASSPLGSPNYGYTF

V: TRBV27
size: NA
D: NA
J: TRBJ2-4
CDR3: CASAGELAKNIQYF

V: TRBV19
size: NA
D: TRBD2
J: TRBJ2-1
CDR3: CASSIASGGLYDNEQFF

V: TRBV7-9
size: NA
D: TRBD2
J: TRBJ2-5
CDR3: CASSSRLAGSFQETQYF

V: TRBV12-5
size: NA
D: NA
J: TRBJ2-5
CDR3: CASGSPQTETQYF

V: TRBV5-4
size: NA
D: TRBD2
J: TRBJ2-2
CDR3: CAIPGARLAGTTGELFF

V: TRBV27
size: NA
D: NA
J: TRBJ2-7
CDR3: CASSLSPEAAYEQYF

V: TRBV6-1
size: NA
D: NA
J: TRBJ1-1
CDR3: CASSEAWGLDTEAFF

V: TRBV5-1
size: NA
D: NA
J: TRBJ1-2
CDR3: CASSSALGPGGRGYTF

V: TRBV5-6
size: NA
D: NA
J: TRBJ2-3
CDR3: CASSGDGAHLTDTQYF

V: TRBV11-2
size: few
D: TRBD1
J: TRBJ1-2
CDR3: CASSLIGGWYYGYTF

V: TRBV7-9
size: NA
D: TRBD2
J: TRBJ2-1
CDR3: CASSLTSGGYNEQFF

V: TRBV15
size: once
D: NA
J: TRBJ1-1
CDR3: CATSRDVTQNTEAFF